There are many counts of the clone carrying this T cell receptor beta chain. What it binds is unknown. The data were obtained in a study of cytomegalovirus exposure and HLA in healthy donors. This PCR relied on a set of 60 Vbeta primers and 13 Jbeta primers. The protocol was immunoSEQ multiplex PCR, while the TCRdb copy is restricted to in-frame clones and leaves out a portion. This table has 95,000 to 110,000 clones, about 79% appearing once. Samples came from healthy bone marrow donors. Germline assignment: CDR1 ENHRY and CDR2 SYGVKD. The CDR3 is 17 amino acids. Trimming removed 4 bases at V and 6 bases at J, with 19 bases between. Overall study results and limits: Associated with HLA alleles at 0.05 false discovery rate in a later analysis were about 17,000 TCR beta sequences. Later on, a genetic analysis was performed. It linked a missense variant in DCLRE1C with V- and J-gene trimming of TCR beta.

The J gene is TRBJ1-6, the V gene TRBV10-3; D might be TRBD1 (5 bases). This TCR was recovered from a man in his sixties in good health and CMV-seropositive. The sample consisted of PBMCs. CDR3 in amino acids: CAISGSPLRGGNSPLHF. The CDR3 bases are TGTGCCATCAGTGGATCACCGTTAAGGGGAGGTAATTCACCCCTCCACTTT.